This T cell receptor (beta chain) was identified in a study of T cells and copy number aberrations in small-cell lung cancer listed by TCRdb under 2021. Study-level background: To relate T cell metrics to mutations and copy number aberrations, the same tumor regions underwent both TCR repertoire sequencing and whole-exome sequencing. Tumor TCR data existed for 17 to 20 patients, while 12 to 15 patients had TCR data covering both tumor and normal tissue. Overall study outcomes, separate from this receptor: Every specimen was formalin-fixed paraffin-embedded tissue, a material known to introduce sequencing artifacts. Tumors had lower T-cell density, richness and clonality than adjacent lung tissue, though the difference in density was not significant. The study was limited by a small sample size because surgical resection is uncommon in small-cell lung cancer, and validation of the findings is required.

Worth noting for this clone: Its antigen is unknown. Base qualities were left out, and no much larger clone turns up one base away.

Using multiplexed V- and J-gene primers, the immunoSEQ hsTCRB Kit amplified TCR-beta CDR3 regions from genomic DNA. Unique DNA barcodes were added in a second PCR, and samples were pooled together with a negative and a positive control. Sequencing of the pooled TCR-beta libraries was performed on an Illumina MiSeq using a 150-cycle paired-end protocol. In the source study's methods: Adaptive Biotechnologies processed the raw sequencing data into a report containing normalized, annotated TCR-beta repertoires. To compute T-cell density, TCR-beta templates were normalized to usable DNA, with usable DNA estimated through amplification of housekeeping genes. Richness counted unique rearrangements, and clonality was defined as 1 minus Pielou's evenness. TCRdb retrieved this table from immuneACCESS and kept in-frame rearrangements only. Not all clones are present; in checked studies, unresolved V genes account for under half, and no reason is known for the remainder. The V and J calls and clone size are taken from that table; D and trimming were inferred from the DNA. For this sample there are under 8,000 clones; 76% appear just once. The ten largest clones take up about 9.4% of the sample.

Patients with limited-stage small-cell lung cancer who underwent surgical resection in Hangzhou, China, between the late 2000s and the early 2020s were included as donors. Every donor went straight to surgery with no preoperative chemotherapy or radiotherapy, and no donor was given immunotherapy either before or after surgery. In the sequenced cohort of about 18 patients, every patient was either a smoker or a heavy second-hand smoker. Adjacent normal lung was taken at least 2 cm away from the tumor margin, and two pathologists confirmed by morphology that the adjacent normal lung was free of malignant cells. To characterize heterogeneity of the T cell repertoire, the study applied multi-region TCR-beta sequencing to resected limited-stage small-cell lung cancers and to tumor-adjacent lung tissue. Genomic DNA was extracted from FFPE tissue using the AllPrep DNA/RNA FFPE Kit (Qiagen). Ends trimmed: V by 10 bases, J by 2 bases; bases unmatched to a gene: 9. Spanning cysteine to phenylalanine, the CDR3 consists of 16 amino acids. Only CDR3 DNA is held: 48 bases, read in frame from base 1. The germline V gene (reference sequence) provides CDR1 SEHNR and CDR2 FQNEAQ.

The sample consisted of normal tissue next to the tumor. This TCR came from a woman in her seventies with small cell lung cancer. Some clones in this sample may be carry-over from other donors' samples. The chain is assembled from TRBV7-9 and TRBJ2-6; TRBD2 aligns with 9 central bases. CDR3 loop: CATEVQREAGANVLTF. The DNA sequence is given as TGTGCCACCGAGGTCCAGCGGGAGGCTGGGGCCAACGTCCTGACTTTC.